The clone carrying this T cell receptor beta chain was detected ten times or more. TCRdb passed the RACE reads through MiXCR, listing each CDR3 protein once. The table lists a few hundred thousand distinct CDR3 sequences, about 6% of them singletons. These data originate in a study of human T cells and chemical hapten exposure. Time point noted: patch test 2, 6 weeks after DPC sensitization. Treatment denoted: therapeutic diphenylcyclopropenone sensitization with weekly scalp DPC. The source is a woman younger than 35 with alopecia areata. Some clones in this sample may be carry-over from other donors' samples. The sequencing here drew on whole blood, taken in connection with sensitization to the hapten diphenylcyclopropenone (DPC).

For the CDR3, the DNA is TGTGCCAGCAGTTTTGGAGGGAGCTCCTACAATGAGCAGTTCTTC. Translated, it gives CASSFGGSSYNEQFF. This chain links TRBV27 with TRBJ2-1; TRBD2 is a possible D gene (6 bases). The CDR3 totals 15 residues. The V end was cut by 3 bases, the J end by 0 bases, with 9 bases between. Germline V CDR1 and CDR2: MNHEY, SMNVEV (reference sequence).